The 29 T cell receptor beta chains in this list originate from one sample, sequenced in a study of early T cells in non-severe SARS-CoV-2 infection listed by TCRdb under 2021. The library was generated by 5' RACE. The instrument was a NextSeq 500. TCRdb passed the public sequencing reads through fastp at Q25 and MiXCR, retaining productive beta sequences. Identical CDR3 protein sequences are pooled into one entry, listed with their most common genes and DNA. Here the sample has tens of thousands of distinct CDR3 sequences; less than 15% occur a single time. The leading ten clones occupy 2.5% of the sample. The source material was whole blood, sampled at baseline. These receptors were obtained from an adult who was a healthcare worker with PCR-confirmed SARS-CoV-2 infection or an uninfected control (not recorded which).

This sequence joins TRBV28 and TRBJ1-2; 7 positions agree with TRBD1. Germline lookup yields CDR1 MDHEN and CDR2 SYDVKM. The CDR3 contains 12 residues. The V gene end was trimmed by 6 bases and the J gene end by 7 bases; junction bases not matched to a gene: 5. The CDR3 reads CASRGTVSGYTF. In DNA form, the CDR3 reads TGTGCCAGCAGGGGGACAGTTTCTGGCTACACCTTC.

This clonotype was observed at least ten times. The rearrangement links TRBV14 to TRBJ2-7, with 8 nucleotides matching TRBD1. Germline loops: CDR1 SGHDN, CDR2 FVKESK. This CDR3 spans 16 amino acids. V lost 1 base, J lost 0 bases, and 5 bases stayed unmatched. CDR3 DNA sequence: TGTGCCAGCAGCCAAGGGGACAGGTTCTACTCCTACGAGCAGTACTTC. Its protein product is CASSQGDRFYSYEQYF.

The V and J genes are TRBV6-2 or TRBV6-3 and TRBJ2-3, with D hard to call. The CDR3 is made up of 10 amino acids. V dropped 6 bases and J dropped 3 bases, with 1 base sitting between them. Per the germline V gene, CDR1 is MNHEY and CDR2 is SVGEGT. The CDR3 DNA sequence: TGTGCCAGCAGAACAGATACGCAGTATTTT. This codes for CASRTDTQYF.

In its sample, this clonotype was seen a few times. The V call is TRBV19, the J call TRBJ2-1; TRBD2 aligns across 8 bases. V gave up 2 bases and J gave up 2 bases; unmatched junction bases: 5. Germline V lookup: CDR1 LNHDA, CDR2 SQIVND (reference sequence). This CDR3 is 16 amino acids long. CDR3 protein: CASSISGGFPYNEQFF. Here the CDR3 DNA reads TGTGCCAGTAGTATATCGGGGGGGTTCCCCTACAATGAGCAGTTCTTC. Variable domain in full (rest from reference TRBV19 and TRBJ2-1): DGGITQSPKYLFRKEGQNVTLSCEQNLNHDAMYWYRQDPGQGLRLIYYSQIVNDFQKGDIAEGYSVSREKKESFPLTVTSAQKNPTAFYLCASSISGGFPYNEQFFGPGTRLTVL.

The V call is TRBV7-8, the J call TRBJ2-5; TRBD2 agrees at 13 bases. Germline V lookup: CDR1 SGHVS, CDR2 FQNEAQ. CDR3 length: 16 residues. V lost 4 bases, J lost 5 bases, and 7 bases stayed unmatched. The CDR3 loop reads CASSSRTSGSLETQYF. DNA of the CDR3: TGTGCCAGCAGCTCCCGGACTAGCGGGAGTTTGGAGACCCAGTACTTC.

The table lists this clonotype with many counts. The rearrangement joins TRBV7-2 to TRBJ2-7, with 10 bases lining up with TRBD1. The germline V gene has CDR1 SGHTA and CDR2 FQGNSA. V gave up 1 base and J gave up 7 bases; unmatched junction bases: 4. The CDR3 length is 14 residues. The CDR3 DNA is TGTGCCAGCAGCTTAGGACAGGGGGCATTTGAGCAGTACTTC. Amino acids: CASSLGQGAFEQYF.

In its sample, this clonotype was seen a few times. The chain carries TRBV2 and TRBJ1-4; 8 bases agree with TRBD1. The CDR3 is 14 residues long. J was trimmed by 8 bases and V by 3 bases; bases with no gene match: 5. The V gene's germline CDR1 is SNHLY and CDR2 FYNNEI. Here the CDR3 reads CASSDGQGKEKLFF. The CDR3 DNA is TGTGCCAGCAGTGATGGACAGGGTAAAGAAAAACTGTTTTTT.

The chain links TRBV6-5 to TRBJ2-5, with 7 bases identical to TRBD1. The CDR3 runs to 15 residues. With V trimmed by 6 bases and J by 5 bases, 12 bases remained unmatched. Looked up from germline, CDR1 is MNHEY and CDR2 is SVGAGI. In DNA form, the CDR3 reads TGTGCCAGCAGGGGAACAGGGGCCGGACGGGAGACCCAGTACTTC. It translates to CASRGTGAGRETQYF.

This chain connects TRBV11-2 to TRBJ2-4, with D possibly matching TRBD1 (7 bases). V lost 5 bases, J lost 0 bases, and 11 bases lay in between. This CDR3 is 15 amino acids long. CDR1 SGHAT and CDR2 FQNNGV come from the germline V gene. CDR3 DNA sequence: TGTGCCAGCAGCCCCAGGGGGGTAGCCAAAAACATTCAGTACTTC. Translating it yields CASSPRGVAKNIQYF.

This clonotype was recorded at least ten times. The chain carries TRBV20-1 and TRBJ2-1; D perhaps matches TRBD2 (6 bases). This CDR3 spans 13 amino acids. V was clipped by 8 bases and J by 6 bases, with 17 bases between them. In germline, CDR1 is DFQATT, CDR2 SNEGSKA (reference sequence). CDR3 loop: CSSPSATVNEQFF. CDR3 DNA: TGCAGTTCACCTAGCGCTACCGTCAATGAGCAGTTCTTC.

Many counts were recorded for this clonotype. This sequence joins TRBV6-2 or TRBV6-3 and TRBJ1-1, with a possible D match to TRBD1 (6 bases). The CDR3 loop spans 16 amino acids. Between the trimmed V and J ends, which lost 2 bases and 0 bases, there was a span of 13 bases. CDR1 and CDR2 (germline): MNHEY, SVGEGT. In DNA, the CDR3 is TGTGCCAGCAGTTACCAACAGGGACGGTTGAACACTGAAGCTTTCTTT. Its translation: CASSYQQGRLNTEAFF.

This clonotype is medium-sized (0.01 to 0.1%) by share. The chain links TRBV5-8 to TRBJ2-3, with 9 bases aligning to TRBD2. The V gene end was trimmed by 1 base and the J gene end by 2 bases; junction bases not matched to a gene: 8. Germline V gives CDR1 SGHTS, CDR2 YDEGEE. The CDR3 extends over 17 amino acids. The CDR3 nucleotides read TGTGCCAGCAGCTTGAATAACCTAGCGGGATACACAGATACGCAGTATTTT. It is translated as CASSLNNLAGYTDTQYF.

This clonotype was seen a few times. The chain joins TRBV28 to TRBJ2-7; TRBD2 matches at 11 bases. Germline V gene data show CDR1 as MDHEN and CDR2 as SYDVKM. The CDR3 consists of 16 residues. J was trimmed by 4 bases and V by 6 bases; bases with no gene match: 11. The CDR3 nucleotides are TGTGCCAGCAGGCCCTACGGGACTAGCGGAAATTACGAGCAGTACTTC. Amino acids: CASRPYGTSGNYEQYF.

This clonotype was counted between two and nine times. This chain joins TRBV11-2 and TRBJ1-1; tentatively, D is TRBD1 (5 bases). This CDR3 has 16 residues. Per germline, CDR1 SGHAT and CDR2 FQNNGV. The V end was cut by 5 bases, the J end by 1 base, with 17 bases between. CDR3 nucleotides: TGTGCCAGCAGCCCCCGAGGCAGGGTTTCGAACACTGAAGCTTTCTTT. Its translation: CASSPRGRVSNTEAFF.

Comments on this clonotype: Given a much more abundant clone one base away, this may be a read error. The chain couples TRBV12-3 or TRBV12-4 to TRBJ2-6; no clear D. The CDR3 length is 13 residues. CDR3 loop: CASGSSGTNVLTF. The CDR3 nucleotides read TGTGCCAGCGGAAGCTCTGGGACCAACGTCCTGACTTTC.

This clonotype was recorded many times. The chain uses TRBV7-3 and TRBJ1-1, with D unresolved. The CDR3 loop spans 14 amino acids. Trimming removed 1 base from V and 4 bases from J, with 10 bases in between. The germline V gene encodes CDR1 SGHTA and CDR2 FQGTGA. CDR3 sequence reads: CASSLIPGITEAFF. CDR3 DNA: TGTGCCAGCAGCTTAATTCCAGGAATCACTGAAGCTTTCTTT. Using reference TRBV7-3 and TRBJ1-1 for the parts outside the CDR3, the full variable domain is GAGVSQTPSNKVTEKGKYVELRCDPISGHTALYWYRQSLGQGPEFLIYFQGTGAADDSGLPNDRFFAVRPEGSVSTLKIQRTERGDSAVYLCASSLIPGITEAFFGQGTRLTVV.

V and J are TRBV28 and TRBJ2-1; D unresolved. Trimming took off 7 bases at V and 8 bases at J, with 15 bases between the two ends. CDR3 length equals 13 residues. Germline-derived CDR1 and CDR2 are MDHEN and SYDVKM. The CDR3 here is CASISATLYEQFF. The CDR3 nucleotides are TGTGCCAGCATTTCGGCCACCTTATATGAGCAGTTCTTC. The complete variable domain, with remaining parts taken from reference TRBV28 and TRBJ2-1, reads DVKVTQSSRYLVKRTGEKVFLECVQDMDHENMFWYRQDPGLGLRLIYFSYDVKMKEKGDIPEGYSVSREKKERFSLILESASTNQTSMYLCASISATLYEQFFGPGTRLTVL.

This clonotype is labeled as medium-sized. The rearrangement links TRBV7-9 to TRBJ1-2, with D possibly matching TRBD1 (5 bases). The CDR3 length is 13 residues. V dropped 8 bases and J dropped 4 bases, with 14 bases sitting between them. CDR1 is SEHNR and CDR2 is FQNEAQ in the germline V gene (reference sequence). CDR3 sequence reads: CASRDGLFYGYTF. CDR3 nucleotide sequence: TGTGCCAGCCGGGACGGTCTCTTCTATGGCTACACCTTC.

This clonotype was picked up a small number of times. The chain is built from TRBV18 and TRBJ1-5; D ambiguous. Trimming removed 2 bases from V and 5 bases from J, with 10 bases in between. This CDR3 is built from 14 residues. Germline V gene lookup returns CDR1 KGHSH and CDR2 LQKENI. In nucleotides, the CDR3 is TGTGCCAGCTCACCAATCGGAGTCGATCAGCCCCAGCATTTT. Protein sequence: CASSPIGVDQPQHF.

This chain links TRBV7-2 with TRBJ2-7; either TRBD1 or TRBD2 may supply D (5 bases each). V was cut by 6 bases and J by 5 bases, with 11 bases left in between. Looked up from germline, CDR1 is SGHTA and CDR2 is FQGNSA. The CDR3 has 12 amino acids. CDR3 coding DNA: TGTGCCAGCAGACGGTTGGGGGACGAGCAGTACTTC. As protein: CASRRLGDEQYF.

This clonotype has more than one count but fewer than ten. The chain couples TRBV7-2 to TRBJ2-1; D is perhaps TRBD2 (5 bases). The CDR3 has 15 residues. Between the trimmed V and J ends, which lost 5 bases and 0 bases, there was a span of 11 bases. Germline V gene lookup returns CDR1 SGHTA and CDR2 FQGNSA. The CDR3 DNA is TGTGCCAGCAGCCCCGGAGGAAGCTCCTACAATGAGCAGTTCTTC. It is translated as CASSPGGSSYNEQFF.

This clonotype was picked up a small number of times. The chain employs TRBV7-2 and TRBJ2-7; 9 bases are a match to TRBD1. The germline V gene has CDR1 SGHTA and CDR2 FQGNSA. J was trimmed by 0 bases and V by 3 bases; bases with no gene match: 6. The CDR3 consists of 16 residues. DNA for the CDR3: TGTGCCAGCAGCTTGACTCCGGGACAGGGCTCCTACGAGCAGTACTTC. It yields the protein CASSLTPGQGSYEQYF.

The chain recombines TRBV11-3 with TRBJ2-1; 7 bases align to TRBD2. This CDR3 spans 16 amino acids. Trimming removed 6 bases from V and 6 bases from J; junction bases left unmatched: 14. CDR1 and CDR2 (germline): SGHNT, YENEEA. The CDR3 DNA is TGTGCCAGCAGTTCGAGTCTCCGGGACTATCGCAATGAGCAGTTCTTC. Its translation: CASSSSLRDYRNEQFF.

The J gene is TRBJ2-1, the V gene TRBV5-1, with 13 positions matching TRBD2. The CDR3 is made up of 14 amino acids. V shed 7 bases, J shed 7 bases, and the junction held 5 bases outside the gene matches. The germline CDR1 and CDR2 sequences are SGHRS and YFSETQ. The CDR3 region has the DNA TGCGCCAGCGGACTAGCGGGAGAGTGGAATGAGCAGTTCTTC. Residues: CASGLAGEWNEQFF.

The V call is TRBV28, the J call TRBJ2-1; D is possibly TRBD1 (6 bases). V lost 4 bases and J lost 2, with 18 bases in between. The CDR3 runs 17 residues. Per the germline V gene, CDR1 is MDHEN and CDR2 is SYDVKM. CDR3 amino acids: CASSYPRAGAPYNEQFF. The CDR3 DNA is TGTGCCAGCAGTTACCCCCGGGCAGGGGCCCCCTACAATGAGCAGTTCTTC. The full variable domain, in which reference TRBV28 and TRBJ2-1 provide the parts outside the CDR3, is DVKVTQSSRYLVKRTGEKVFLECVQDMDHENMFWYRQDPGLGLRLIYFSYDVKMKEKGDIPEGYSVSREKKERFSLILESASTNQTSMYLCASSYPRAGAPYNEQFFGPGTRLTVL.

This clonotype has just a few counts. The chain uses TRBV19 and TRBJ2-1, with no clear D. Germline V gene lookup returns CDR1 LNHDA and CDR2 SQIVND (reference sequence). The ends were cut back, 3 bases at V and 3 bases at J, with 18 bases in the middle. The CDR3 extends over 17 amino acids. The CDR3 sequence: CASSIHRTARNYNEQFF. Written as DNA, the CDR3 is TGTGCCAGTAGTATTCATCGTACGGCCAGAAACTACAATGAGCAGTTCTTC.

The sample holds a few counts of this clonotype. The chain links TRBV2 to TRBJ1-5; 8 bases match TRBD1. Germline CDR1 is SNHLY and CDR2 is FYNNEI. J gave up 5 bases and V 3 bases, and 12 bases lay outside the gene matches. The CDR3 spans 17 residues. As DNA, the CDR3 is TGTGCCAGCAGTGACCCATCGGACAGGGAGGGGGATCAGCCCCAGCATTTT. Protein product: CASSDPSDREGDQPQHF.

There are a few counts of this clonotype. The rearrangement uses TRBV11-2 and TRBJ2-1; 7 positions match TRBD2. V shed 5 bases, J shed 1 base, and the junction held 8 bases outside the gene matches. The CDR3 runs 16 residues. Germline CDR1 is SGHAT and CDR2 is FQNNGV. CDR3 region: CASSERDYPSYNEQFF. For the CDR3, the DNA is TGTGCCAGCAGCGAACGGGACTACCCATCCTACAATGAGCAGTTCTTC.

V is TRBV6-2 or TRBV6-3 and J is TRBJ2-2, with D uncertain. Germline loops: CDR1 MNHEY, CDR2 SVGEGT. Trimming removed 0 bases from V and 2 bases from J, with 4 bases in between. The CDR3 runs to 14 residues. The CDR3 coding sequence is TGTGCCAGCAGTTACTCTAGTAACACCGGGGAGCTGTTTTTT. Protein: CASSYSSNTGELFF.